This paragraph covers one TCR beta chain sequence. What it binds is unknown. Germline V gene data show CDR1 as LNHDA and CDR2 as SQIVND (reference sequence). This CDR3 comprises 11 residues. Trimming removed 6 bases at V and 1 base at J, with 3 bases between. Naivety among CD8 cells was defined by CD45RO negativity and positive CCR7 selection, thereby excluding terminally differentiated effector memory CD45RA+ cells. This specimen belongs to a study of shared clonotypes between healthy human individuals. Study as a whole: Donors were a couple of women and three men aged 18 to 49. Study-wide results and caveats: Sampling covered blood only; tissue repertoires likely differ. An anticipated effect of sequencing depth on clonotype sharing among donors was recognized. Despite large depth, rarefaction showed incomplete sorted-subset sequencing.

This table comes from immunoSEQ multiplex PCR, and its TCRdb copy is limited to in-frame clones, with some not included. The sample lists 550,000 to 650,000 clones, 96% occurring once. The chain carries TRBV19 and TRBJ1-1; D gene ambiguous. This receptor was obtained from a woman in her twenties or thirties in good health. Source material: naive CD8+ T cells sorted from blood. The DNA of the CDR3 is TGTGCCAGTAGGAAGAACACTGAAGCTTTCTTT. Translation: CASRKNTEAFF.